A selection of T cell receptor beta chains follows, all from one sample in a study of T cell responses to AZD1222 COVID-19 vaccine. The repertoire was sequenced with immunoSEQ multiplex PCR; TCRdb's copy has only in-frame clones and lacks some. The sample shows some 130,000 clones, over 85% of them seen only once. The specimen was peripheral blood, collected 28 days after the second AZD1222 dose. Receptors originate from an adult who received the AZD1222 COVID-19 vaccine. Both conserved end residues are part of each CDR3. D genes are given only for firm matches. A clone size is listed for some rows: how often the clone was seen (once, few, many), or a class if it is expanded.

j_gene	abundance	v_gene	d_gene	CDR3aa	CDR3nt
TRBJ1-6	few	TRBV19	NA	CASSRVDFSPLHF	TGTGCCAGTAGTAGGGTGGATTTTTCACCCCTCCACTTT
TRBJ1-5	NA	TRBV7-2	NA	CASSLRQGDQPQHF	TGTGCCAGCAGCTTGAGGCAGGGCGATCAGCCCCAGCATTTT
TRBJ2-2	NA	TRBV6-5	NA	CASGSRELFF	TGTGCCAGCGGTAGCCGGGAGCTGTTTTTT
TRBJ2-3	NA	TRBV29-1	TRBD1	CSVAQGADTQYF	TGCAGCGTTGCCCAGGGGGCAGATACGCAGTATTTT
TRBJ2-5	NA	TRBV9	NA	CASSVEGESETQYF	TGTGCCAGCAGCGTAGAGGGGGAATCAGAGACCCAGTACTTC
TRBJ1-5	NA	TRBV19	NA	CASSIDFGGYQPQHF	TGTGCCAGTAGTATAGATTTCGGGGGATATCAGCCCCAGCATTTT
TRBJ2-5	NA	TRBV11-2	NA	CASSPSASQETQYF	TGTGCCAGCAGCCCATCGGCTTCCCAAGAGACCCAGTACTTC
TRBJ1-6	NA	TRBV10-2	NA	CASKMLSNSPLHF	TGCGCCAGCAAGATGCTTTCGAATTCACCCCTCCACTTT
TRBJ1-6	once	TRBV11-2	NA	CASNPGAGGSPLHF	TGTGCCAGCAACCCAGGGGCGGGGGGCTCACCCCTCCACTTT
TRBJ2-1	NA	TRBV12-3/TRBV12-4	TRBD2	CASSFGGEQFF	TGTGCCAGCAGTTTCGGGGGGGAGCAGTTCTTC
TRBJ1-1	NA	TRBV11-1	NA	CASSLTGGTNTEAFF	TGTGCCAGCAGCCTAACGGGCGGAACGAACACTGAAGCTTTCTTT
TRBJ1-3	NA	TRBV15	NA	CATSRDLPNSGNTIYF	TGTGCCACCAGCAGAGATTTACCAAACTCTGGAAACACCATATATTTT
TRBJ1-2	NA	TRBV28	TRBD1	CASRLYGTGADANYGYTF	TGTGCCAGCAGGTTGTACGGGACAGGGGCCGATGCTAACTATGGCTACACCTTC
TRBJ1-1	NA	TRBV10-3	NA	CAMGASGPWGMNTEAFF	TGTGCCATGGGGGCGAGCGGACCCTGGGGCATGAACACTGAAGCTTTCTTT
TRBJ1-2	NA	TRBV4-1	TRBD1	CASSQVGTADGYTF	TGCGCCAGCAGCCAAGTAGGGACAGCTGATGGCTACACCTTC
TRBJ1-2	few	TRBV4-1	TRBD1	CASSQGWGTVFDYGYTF	TGCGCCAGCAGCCAAGGTTGGGGGACAGTATTTGATTATGGCTACACCTTC
TRBJ1-5	NA	TRBV6-5	NA	CASVWWGGSNQPQHF	TGTGCCAGCGTCTGGTGGGGGGGCAGCAATCAGCCCCAGCATTTT
TRBJ1-1	NA	TRBV4-1	NA	CASSQVGSYLYPTEAFF	TGCGCCAGCAGCCAAGTCGGTTCTTATCTTTACCCCACTGAAGCTTTCTTT
TRBJ2-7	NA	TRBV6-2/TRBV6-3	TRBD2	CASSGSGGISYEQYF	TGTGCCAGCAGTGGTAGCGGGGGGATCTCCTACGAGCAGTACTTC
TRBJ1-2	NA	TRBV30	NA	CAWSVSGDGYTF	TGTGCCTGGAGTGTATCCGGTGATGGCTACACCTTC
TRBJ2-6	NA	TRBV5-4	NA	CASSPDGPGANVLTF	TGTGCCAGCAGCCCCGACGGACCTGGGGCCAACGTCCTGACTTTC
TRBJ2-7	NA	TRBV11-2	NA	CASSPGGRGSYEQYF	TGTGCCAGCAGTCCTGGGGGGAGAGGGTCCTACGAGCAGTACTTC
TRBJ2-7	NA	TRBV7-3	TRBD1	CASSLTIIGQGSYEQYF	TGTGCCAGCAGCTTAACTATTATAGGACAGGGTAGTTACGAGCAGTACTTC
TRBJ2-7	NA	TRBV9	TRBD1	CASSPRQGAVYEQYF	TGTGCCAGCAGCCCGAGACAGGGGGCAGTATACGAGCAGTACTTC
TRBJ1-2	NA	TRBV6-5	NA	CASSYLTAGLGGYTF	TGTGCCAGCAGTTACTTAACAGCAGGGTTAGGTGGCTACACCTTC